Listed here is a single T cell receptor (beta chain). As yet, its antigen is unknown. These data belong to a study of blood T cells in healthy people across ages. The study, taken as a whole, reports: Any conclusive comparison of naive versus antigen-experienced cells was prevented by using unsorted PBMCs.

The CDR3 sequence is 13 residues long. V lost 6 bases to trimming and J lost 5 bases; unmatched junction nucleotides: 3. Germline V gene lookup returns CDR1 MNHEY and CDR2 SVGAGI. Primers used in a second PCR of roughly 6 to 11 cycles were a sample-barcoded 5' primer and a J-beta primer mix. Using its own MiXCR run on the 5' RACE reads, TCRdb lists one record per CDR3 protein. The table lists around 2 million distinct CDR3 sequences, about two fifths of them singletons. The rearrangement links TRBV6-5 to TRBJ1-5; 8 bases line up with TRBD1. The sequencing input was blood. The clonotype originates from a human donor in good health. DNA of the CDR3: TGTGCCAGCAGGAACAGGGGGGATCAGCCCCAGCATTTT. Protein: CASRNRGDQPQHF.